This TCR beta chain was sequenced in a study of T cell responses to AZD1222 COVID-19 vaccine. Broader study findings: Vaccine-associated CD4 TCRs spanned spike, dominant at 160-218 and 743-854. No repertoire was sampled before or during the peak T cell response, only after it. At baseline, just a handful of AZD1222 recipients tested seropositive.

Assay: immunoSEQ multiplex PCR; the TCRdb copy retains only in-frame clones and omits some. The sample contains about 77,000 clones, around 90% of which appear only once. The CDR3 is 14 residues long. V lost 1 base and J 1 base, leaving 7 bases between the germline ends. The germline V gene encodes CDR1 SGHTA and CDR2 FQGNSA. Comments on this clone: What it binds is unknown.

The chain carries TRBV7-2 and TRBJ1-1; D is undetermined. The clonotype originates from an adult who received the AZD1222 COVID-19 vaccine. Source: peripheral blood, taken 28 days after the second AZD1222 dose. The CDR3 coding sequence is TGTGCCAGCAGCTTAGTGCCCCCGAACACTGAAGCTTTCTTT. Its protein product is CASSLVPPNTEAFF.